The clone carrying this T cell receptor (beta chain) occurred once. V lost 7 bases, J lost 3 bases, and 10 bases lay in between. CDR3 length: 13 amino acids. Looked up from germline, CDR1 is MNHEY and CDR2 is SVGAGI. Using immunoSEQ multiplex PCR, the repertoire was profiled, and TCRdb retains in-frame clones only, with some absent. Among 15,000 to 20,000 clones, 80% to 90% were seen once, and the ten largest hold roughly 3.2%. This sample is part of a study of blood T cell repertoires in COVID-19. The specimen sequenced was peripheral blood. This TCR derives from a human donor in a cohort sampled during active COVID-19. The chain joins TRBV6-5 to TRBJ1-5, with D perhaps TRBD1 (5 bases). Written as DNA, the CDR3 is TGTGCCAGCACCACAGGCTACAATCAGCCCCAGCATTTT. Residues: CASTTGYNQPQHF.